These 15 T cell receptor beta chains came from one sample sequenced in a study of T cell responses to AZD1222 COVID-19 vaccine. Sequencing used immunoSEQ multiplex PCR; TCRdb keeps in-frame clones, though not all of them. The sample records over 150,000 clones, more than 90% being singletons. The input for sequencing was peripheral blood, taken on day 0 of AZD1222 vaccination. These receptors all stem from an adult in good health.

The rearrangement joins TRBV24-1 to TRBJ1-5; D is perhaps TRBD1 (5 bases). The CDR3 contains 14 residues. V was pared by 3 bases and J by 5 bases, with 10 bases between. Germline V gene data show CDR1 as KGHDR and CDR2 as SFDVKD. The CDR3 DNA is TGTGCCACCAGTGATGTAGGGGTACATCAGCCCCAGCATTTT. This sequence encodes CATSDVGVHQPQHF.

The gene calls are TRBV5-1 and TRBJ2-5; D might be TRBD1 (6 bases). Between the trimmed V and J ends, which lost 3 bases and 3 bases, there was a span of 9 bases. From germline, CDR1 is SGHRS and CDR2 YFSETQ. The CDR3 is made up of 13 amino acids. In nucleotides, the CDR3 is TGCGCCAGCAGCTCGGCAGGGGAAGAGACCCAGTACTTC. It codes for CASSSAGEETQYF.

This chain connects TRBV6-1 to TRBJ2-3, with a weak D call TRBD2 (5 bases). V was shortened by 4 bases and J by 8 bases, with 22 bases between the two germline ends. The germline V gene encodes CDR1 MNHNS and CDR2 SASEGT. The CDR3 length is 16 residues. CDR3 nucleotides: TGTGCCAGCAGTGTTGCGAGACTTTCCAGTGCGGGTACGCAGTATTTT. This codes for CASSVARLSSAGTQYF.

The rearrangement links TRBV2 to TRBJ1-6, with a tentative D call TRBD1 (6 bases). Germline assignment: CDR1 SNHLY and CDR2 FYNNEI. This CDR3 comprises 13 residues. With 7 bases removed from V and 10 bases from J, the gap between germline ends came to 14 bases. The CDR3 nucleotides are TGTGCCAGCAACCCAGGGGATCGGTCACCCCTCCACTTT. Protein sequence: CASNPGDRSPLHF.

This clone was picked up one time. The J gene is TRBJ1-5, the V gene TRBV19; a possible D gene is TRBD1 (5 bases). Germline V lookup: CDR1 LNHDA, CDR2 SQIVND (reference sequence). The CDR3 is made up of 14 amino acids. The V end lost 8 bases, the J end lost 2 bases, and 13 bases lay between the germline ends. CDR3 sequence (DNA): TGTGCCAGTGACAGCGGGTTTGGCAATCAGCCCCAGCATTTT. Amino acids: CASDSGFGNQPQHF.

J is TRBJ2-1 and V is TRBV7-3; 11 bases are a match to TRBD2. Germline V gene data show CDR1 as SGHTA and CDR2 as FQGTGA. J was trimmed by 0 bases and V by 1 base; bases with no gene match: 5. The CDR3 spans 18 residues. The DNA of the CDR3 is TGTGCCAGCAGCTTAATCGGGACTAGCGGCAGCTCCTACAATGAGCAGTTCTTC. Translated: CASSLIGTSGSSYNEQFF.

A single count supports this clone. The rearrangement joins TRBV27 to TRBJ2-2; 8 nucleotides agree with TRBD2. Per germline, CDR1 MNHEY and CDR2 SMNVEV (reference sequence). This CDR3 comprises 17 residues. V lost 2 bases to trimming and J lost 6 bases; unmatched junction nucleotides: 11. The CDR3 protein is CASSLHSRREVSGELFF. For the CDR3, the DNA is TGTGCCAGCAGTTTACACAGCCGGCGGGAGGTTTCCGGGGAGCTGTTTTTT.

CDR3 DNA: TGTGCCAGCACCCTCGGGGAGTCGAACACTGAAGCTTTCTTT. This encodes CASTLGESNTEAFF. V usage is TRBV7-9 and J usage is TRBJ1-1, with unresolved D. Germline V gene sequence: CDR1 SEHNR, CDR2 FQNEAQ (reference sequence). CDR3 size: 14 residues. V shed 7 bases and J shed 1 base, with 13 bases lying between them.

This rearrangement joins TRBV6-5 to TRBJ2-2; unclear D gene. V was shortened by 2 bases and J by 6 bases, with 7 bases between the two germline ends. The germline gives CDR1 MNHEY, CDR2 SVGAGI. The CDR3 runs to 13 residues. CDR3 sequence reads: CASSYPRSGELFF. CDR3 sequence (DNA): TGTGCCAGCAGTTACCCCCGGTCCGGGGAGCTGTTTTTT.

The chain uses TRBV4-1 and TRBJ2-7, with D uncertain. The germline V gene encodes CDR1 MGHRA and CDR2 YSYEKL. This CDR3 has 13 amino acids. Between the trimmed V and J ends, which lost 3 bases and 3 bases, there was a span of 9 bases. Here the CDR3 DNA reads TGCGCCAGCAGCCATCTGCGGAACTACGAGCAGTACTTC. Amino acids: CASSHLRNYEQYF.

This clone was recorded only once. This sequence joins TRBV18 and TRBJ1-5; D gene unclear. V lost 2 bases, J lost 3 bases, and 5 bases lay in between. Germline V lookup: CDR1 KGHSH, CDR2 LQKENI. This CDR3 comprises 13 residues. The CDR3 loop reads CASSPDPNQPQHF. The CDR3 DNA reads as TGTGCCAGCTCACCAGATCCCAATCAGCCCCAGCATTTT. The complete variable domain, with remaining parts taken from reference TRBV18 and TRBJ1-5, reads NAGVMQNPRHLVRRRGQEARLRCSPMKGHSHVYWYRQLPEEGLKFMVYLQKENIIDESGMPKERFSAEFPKEGPSILRIQQVVRGDSAAYFCASSPDPNQPQHFGDGTRLSIL.

The rearrangement uses TRBV20-1 and TRBJ2-2; no reliable D call. V dropped 3 bases and J dropped 3 bases, with 14 bases sitting between them. Germline values: CDR1 DFQATT, CDR2 SNEGSKA (reference sequence). This CDR3 comprises 15 residues. The CDR3 DNA reads as TGCAGTGCTAGTCCGCGGACGCCATACACCGGGGAGCTGTTTTTT. It codes for CSASPRTPYTGELFF.

The chain joins TRBV11-3 to TRBJ1-1; D not resolved. The CDR3 contains 11 residues. Trimming took 6 bases from V and 4 from J, leaving 6 bases between them. Germline V gene data show CDR1 as SGHNT and CDR2 as YENEEA. The CDR3 DNA follows: TGTGCCAGCAGAAGAGGCACTGAAGCTTTCTTT. Amino acid sequence: CASRRGTEAFF.

This sequence joins TRBV6-5 and TRBJ2-7; D unresolved. The length of the CDR3 is 14 residues. CDR1 and CDR2 (germline): MNHEY, SVGAGI. The ends were cut back, 5 bases at V and 1 base at J, with 12 bases in the middle. The CDR3 bases are TGTGCCAGCAGTAGGCGTCCCCCGTCCTACGAGCAGTACTTC. The encoded protein is CASSRRPPSYEQYF.

This sequence joins TRBV3-1 (or the pseudogene TRBV3-2) and TRBJ1-2; maybe TRBD1 (6 bases). Trimming left V 1 base short and J 8 bases short, with 20 bases between. Germline V CDR1 and CDR2: LGHDT, YNNKEL (reference sequence). The CDR3 consists of 16 residues. DNA of the CDR3: TGTGCCAGCAGCCAAGCCCAATCCAGAGGGGGACTGGGCTACACCTTC. Translating gives CASSQAQSRGGLGYTF.